This TCR beta chain comes out of a study of cytomegalovirus exposure and HLA in healthy donors (dated by TCRdb to the late 2010s). Some background on the complete study: According to an earlier analysis of around 600 of the donors, about 180 million T cells yielded roughly 100 million unique TCR beta sequences and less than 300 Gb of sequence data. An early release that covered about 640 HLA-typed donors contained around 300 gigabases of sequencing data and tens of millions of unique TCR sequences. The genetic ancestry cluster associated with self-reported Caucasian donors included 81% of the roughly 360 genotyped donors. The study was designed to test whether signatures of past pathogen exposure could be identified by cataloging public T cell receptors. The study used immunosequencing to profile the T cell repertoires of 670 or so subjects and linked those repertoires to cytomegalovirus serostatus. A separate validation cohort of about 110 different subjects was used in addition to the approximately 610-subject first cohort. The study combined high-throughput TCR immunosequencing, statistical association of individual TCRs with disease status, and machine learning to predict cytomegalovirus infection status. A later analysis re-examined previously published TCR beta repertoires from about 700 donors and added high-resolution HLA genotyping to investigate patterns of TCR occurrence. Rather than using new phenotypic data, the later analysis identified candidate immune exposures from TCR beta sequences and from how often those sequences occurred across donors. To decide whether each TCR beta V gene segment behaved as functional or pseudogenic, an earlier analysis of some 540 of the donors relied on high-throughput TCR beta sequencing. Alongside the repertoire data, information on donor age, sex, ethnicity and CMV serostatus was compiled. Genome-wide SNP genotypes for about 65% of the 666 donors were used in a later genetic analysis, which treated that subset as a discovery cohort. All discovery cohort repertoires had been generated on a single sequencing platform. HLA typing included class I and class II loci at four-digit resolution. Typing coverage differed by locus: A, B, C, DRB1 and DQB1 were typed in about 629-640 donors, DQA1 in 500 to 550, DPA1 in 600 to 610, and DPB1 in 472. A handful of DR-DQ haplotypes were treated as single units for association and clustering because of strong linkage in the cohort. On average, roughly 240,000 unique TCR beta nucleotide sequences were sequenced per donor among some 430 genotyped donors of the cohort, with about 17% of those sequences being non-productive. Study-wide conclusions, independent of this receptor: Three of the identified cytomegalovirus-associated TCR beta chains were confirmed in vitro to be specific for cytomegalovirus antigens. According to the authors, the approach could potentially be generalized to other disease states and immunological phenotypes. A further reported finding was that TCR beta sequences accurately predicted the HLA-A and HLA-B alleles for most subjects in the first cohort. In both the original and validation cohorts, the classifier was reported to diagnose cytomegalovirus status with high specificity and sensitivity. At a false discovery rate of 0.05, a later analysis linked 15,000 to 20,000 TCR beta sequences to specific HLA alleles. An association between a missense DCLRE1C variant and V-gene and J-gene trimming of TCR beta chains was found in a later genetic analysis and replicated in an independent cohort. Roughly uniform sequencing depth across donors was assumed in presence/absence analyses, although this assumption may not hold. The cohort was sequenced for TCR beta chains only, and without alpha or paired-chain data the features that could be detected were limited. A later analysis found that TCR association rates varied across HLA loci, with DRB1 alleles showing the most associated TCRs and HLA-C alleles the fewest. The study listed approximately 150 TCR beta chains as associated with cytomegalovirus. In a later analysis, several top co-occurrence clusters were reported to appear linked to parvovirus B19, influenza, CMV and Epstein-Barr virus. In a later genetic analysis, fewer N-insertions in productive TCRs were reported among donors in an Asian-associated ancestry cluster than the roughly 640-donor mean. A later analysis found that HLA-associated TCR beta chains were more clonally expanded and had lower generation probabilities than equally common non-associated chains. A cluster of highly shared sequence variants was judged likely to be a technical artifact of the sequencing pipeline. According to a later analysis, most CMV-associated TCR beta chains appeared to be HLA-restricted, and the HLA associations seemed to be driven largely by CMV exposure. Linkage disequilibrium might explain the correlated functional status among segregating V segments, but an unknown experimental factor could not be ruled out. When HLA alleles, especially DR and DQ, strongly co-occurred, TCR associations were difficult to assign to individual alleles. An earlier analysis of approximately 540 of the donors showed that most TCR beta V segments appeared in productive rearrangements either about 87% or about 30% of the time, which broadly matched IMGT annotations. Because HLA typing was missing for some donors at each locus, association tests included only the typed subset. CMV serostatus was the only immune exposure information available for the cohort. Most TCR sequences were seen in very few donors, while some public TCRs were found in many individuals. Because counts were too low, some 17 rarely observed V segments, including chromosome 9 orphons, were excluded from the earlier analysis of fewer than 650 of the donors.

In total, roughly 710 healthy bone marrow donors made up the cohort. Cohort members were all nominally healthy when sampled, although unrecorded immune exposures were likely present. The donor was CMV seronegative and was included in the group of over 300 seronegative cohort members. Every donor gave a peripheral blood sample, and the peripheral blood mononuclear cells from that sample were used for TCR beta sequencing. The Qiagen DNeasy Blood Extraction Kit was used to extract genomic DNA from the blood cell samples. With regard to this clone: No cognate antigen has been identified for it. There are no base qualities to consult, and no much larger clone falls within one base.

Libraries were constructed by the immunoSEQ multiplex PCR assay. For the multiplex PCR, a mixture combining 60 forward primers for TCR Vbeta segments and 13 reverse primers for TCR Jbeta segments was used. A multiplex PCR assay on genomic DNA amplified the CDR3 region of rearranged TCR beta genes. The Illumina HiSeq System was used to sequence the amplified TCR beta libraries as 87-base-pair reads. The paper's processing steps were these. In a later analysis, tens of millions of unique TCR beta chains were counted across the approximately 670 repertoires, and some 10 million of these chains were shared by at least two donors. To remove PCR and sequencing errors, raw reads were error-corrected and collapsed into unique sequences using a nearest-neighbor algorithm that merged closely related sequences. To assign V, D and J gene segments, CDR3 sequences were aligned to IMGT reference sequences. For a sequence to be retained, at least a six-nucleotide match to both a V gene segment and a J gene segment was required. Rearrangements were called productive when the CDR3 lacked stop codons and stayed in frame with V and J; all others were non-productive. Following IMGT convention, CDR3 was defined as the stretch from the second conserved V-encoded cysteine to the conserved J-encoded phenylalanine. In an earlier analysis of more than 550 of the donors, sequences lacking an unambiguous match to a single V gene segment were excluded. An earlier analysis of almost 600 of the donors classified V segments as functional when productive rearrangements were above 56.7% and as segregating when the standard deviation between donors was above 5%. To diagnose cytomegalovirus status from the catalog of TCR beta chain sequences, a statistical classification framework was built. In a later analysis, V and J genes were assigned by comparing TCR nucleotide sequences against IMGT/GENE-DB human TR gene sequences. Using the TCRdist pipeline, a later analysis assigned CDR3 sequences along with most-parsimonious VDJ recombination scenarios. In a later analysis, each TCR beta chain was defined by its CDR3 amino acid sequence together with its V-gene family, and reads without a unique V-gene family were excluded. A later analysis removed 592 highly shared, low-generation-probability nucleotide sequences to deal with suspected cross-contamination and a sequencing artifact. In a later analysis, a clonal expansion index for each public chain was calculated from normalized within-repertoire ranks of inferred template counts. A later analysis computed generation probabilities with a VDJ recombination model fitted to out-of-frame rearrangements, and checked the results against IGoR. Hypergeometric tests were used in a later analysis to score TCR-TCR, TCR-HLA and TCR-CMV co-occurrence, with a repertoire-size bias correction applied to the TCR pairs. In a later analysis, false discovery rates were estimated by permuting HLA or CMV assignments 20 times. A later analysis grouped co-occurring TCRs with DBSCAN, adding TCRdist sequence similarity when clustering within HLA-allele-positive subsets. Repertoires with fewer than 30,000 or more than 120,000 public chains, plus five repertoires with anomalous nucleotide sharing, were excluded from co-occurrence clustering. TCRdb took over this immuneACCESS table, retaining in-frame rearrangements with V and J assigned. Such tables are incomplete; in checked studies, under half of the missing clones stem from an unresolved V gene, and the remainder is unexplained. V and J calls and clone size follow that table, whereas D and trimming were derived from the DNA. Recorded for this sample are approximately 90,000 clones; around 77% of them occurred a single time. The leading ten clones occupy about 3.5% of the sample.

This sequence originates from a man in his forties in good health and CMV-seronegative. Sequences were obtained from PBMCs.

The CDR3 in this case is CASSLDSVRWGRNTEAFF. The sequence in DNA is TGTGCCAGCAGCTTAGATTCCGTTCGTTGGGGGCGGAACACTGAAGCTTTCTTT. This sequence uses TRBV11-2 and TRBJ1-1, with TRBD1 tentatively as D gene (6 bases match). Inclusive of the bounding cysteine and phenylalanine, the CDR3 is 18 residues long. The kept DNA is CDR3 alone, 54 bases in frame from the first base. V is cut by 0 bases and J by 1 base, and the space between the germline ends is 18 bases. Taken from the germline V gene, the CDR1 and CDR2 loops are SGHAT and FQNNGV.